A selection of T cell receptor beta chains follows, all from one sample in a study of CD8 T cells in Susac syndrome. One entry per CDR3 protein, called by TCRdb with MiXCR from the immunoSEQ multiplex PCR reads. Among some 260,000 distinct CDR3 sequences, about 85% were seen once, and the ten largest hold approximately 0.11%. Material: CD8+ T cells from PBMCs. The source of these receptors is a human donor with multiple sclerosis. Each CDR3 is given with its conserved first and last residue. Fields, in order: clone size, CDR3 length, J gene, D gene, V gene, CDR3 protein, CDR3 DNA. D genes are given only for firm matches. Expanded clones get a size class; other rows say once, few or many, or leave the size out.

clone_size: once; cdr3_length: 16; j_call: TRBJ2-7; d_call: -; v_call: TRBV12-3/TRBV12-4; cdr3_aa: CASSLGLTKFSYEQYF; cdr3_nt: TGTGCCAGCAGTCTTGGTCTGACGAAGTTCTCCTACGAGCAGTACTTC
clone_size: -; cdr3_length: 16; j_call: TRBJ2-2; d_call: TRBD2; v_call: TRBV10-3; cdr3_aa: CAIAGLAGGNTGELFF; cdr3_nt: TGTGCCATCGCCGGACTAGCGGGAGGGAACACCGGGGAGCTGTTTTTT
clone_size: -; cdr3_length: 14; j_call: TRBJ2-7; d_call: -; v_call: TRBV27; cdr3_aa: CASSVRDTMNEQYF; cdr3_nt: TGTGCCAGCTCGGTCCGGGACACTATGAACGAGCAGTACTTC
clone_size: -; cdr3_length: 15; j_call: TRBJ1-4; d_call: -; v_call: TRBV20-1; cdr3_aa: CSAPWVGAMVEKLFF; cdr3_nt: TGCAGTGCCCCATGGGTAGGGGCGATGGTAGAAAAACTGTTTTTT
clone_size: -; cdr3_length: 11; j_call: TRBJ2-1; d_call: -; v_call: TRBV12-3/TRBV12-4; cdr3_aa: CASSTGYEQFF; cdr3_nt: TGTGCCAGCAGTACAGGGTATGAGCAGTTCTTC
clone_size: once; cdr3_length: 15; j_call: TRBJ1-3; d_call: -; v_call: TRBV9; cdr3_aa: CASSSGGTRGNTIYF; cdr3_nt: TGTGCCAGCAGCTCCGGGGGCACCCGAGGAAACACCATATATTTT
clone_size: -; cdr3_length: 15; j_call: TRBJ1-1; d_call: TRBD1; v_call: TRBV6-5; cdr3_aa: CASSSFTGGYTEAFF; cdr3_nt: TGTGCCAGCAGTTCGTTTACAGGGGGCTACACTGAAGCTTTCTTT
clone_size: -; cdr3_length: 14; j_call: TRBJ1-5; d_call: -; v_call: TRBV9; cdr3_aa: CASSEGREGQPQHF; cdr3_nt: TGTGCCAGCAGCGAGGGGAGGGAGGGTCAGCCCCAGCATTTT
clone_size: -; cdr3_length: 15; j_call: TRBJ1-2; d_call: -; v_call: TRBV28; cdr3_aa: CASSALSDRNYGYTF; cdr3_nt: TGTGCCAGCAGTGCCCTATCAGACAGGAACTATGGCTACACCTTC
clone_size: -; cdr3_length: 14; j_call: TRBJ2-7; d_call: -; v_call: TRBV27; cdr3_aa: CASSLQGAVHEQYF; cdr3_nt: TGTGCCAGCAGTTTACAGGGTGCCGTGCACGAGCAGTACTTC
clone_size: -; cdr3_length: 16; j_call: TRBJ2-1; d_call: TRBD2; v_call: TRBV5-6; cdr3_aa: CASSLALSGRAGEQFF; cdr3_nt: TGTGCCAGCAGCTTGGCCTTAAGCGGGAGGGCCGGTGAGCAGTTCTTC
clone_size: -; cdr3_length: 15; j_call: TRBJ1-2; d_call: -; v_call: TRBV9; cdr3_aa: CASSPKLGPRNGYTF; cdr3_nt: TGTGCCAGCAGCCCGAAATTGGGACCGCGGAATGGCTACACCTTC
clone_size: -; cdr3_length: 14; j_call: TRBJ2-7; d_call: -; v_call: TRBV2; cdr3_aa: CASSGLRSSYEQYF; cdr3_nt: TGTGCCAGCAGTGGTCTCAGGAGTTCCTACGAGCAGTACTTC
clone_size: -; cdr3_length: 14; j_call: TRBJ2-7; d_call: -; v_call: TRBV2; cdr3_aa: CASHLPGLAGEQYF; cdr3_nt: TGTGCCAGCCACCTCCCGGGACTTGCTGGCGAGCAGTACTTC
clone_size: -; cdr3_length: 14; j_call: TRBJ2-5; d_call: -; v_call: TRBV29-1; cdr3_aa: CSVEDPVQGETQYF; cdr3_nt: TGCAGCGTTGAAGACCCCGTCCAGGGAGAGACCCAGTACTTC
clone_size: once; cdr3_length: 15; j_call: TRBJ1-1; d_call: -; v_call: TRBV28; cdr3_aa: CASSIHPTTNTEAFF; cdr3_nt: TGTGCCAGCAGTATCCACCCAACCACGAACACTGAAGCTTTCTTT
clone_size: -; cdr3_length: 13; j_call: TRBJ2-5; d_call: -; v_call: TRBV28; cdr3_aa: CASTITRAETQYF; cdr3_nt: TGTGCCAGCACTATTACACGTGCGGAGACCCAGTACTTC
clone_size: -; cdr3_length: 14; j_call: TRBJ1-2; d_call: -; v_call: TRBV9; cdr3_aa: CASSTNRANYGYTF; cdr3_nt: TGTGCCAGCAGCACCAACAGGGCTAACTATGGCTACACCTTC
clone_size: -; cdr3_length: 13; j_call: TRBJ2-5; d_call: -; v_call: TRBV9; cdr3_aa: CASSVSGKETQYF; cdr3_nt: TGTGCCAGCAGCGTTAGCGGAAAAGAGACCCAGTACTTC
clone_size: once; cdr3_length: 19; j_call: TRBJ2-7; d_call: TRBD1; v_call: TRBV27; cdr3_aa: CASSLLVGVTGRDSYEQYF; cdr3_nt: TGTGCCAGCAGTTTATTAGTGGGTGTGACAGGGAGAGACTCCTACGAGCAGTACTTC